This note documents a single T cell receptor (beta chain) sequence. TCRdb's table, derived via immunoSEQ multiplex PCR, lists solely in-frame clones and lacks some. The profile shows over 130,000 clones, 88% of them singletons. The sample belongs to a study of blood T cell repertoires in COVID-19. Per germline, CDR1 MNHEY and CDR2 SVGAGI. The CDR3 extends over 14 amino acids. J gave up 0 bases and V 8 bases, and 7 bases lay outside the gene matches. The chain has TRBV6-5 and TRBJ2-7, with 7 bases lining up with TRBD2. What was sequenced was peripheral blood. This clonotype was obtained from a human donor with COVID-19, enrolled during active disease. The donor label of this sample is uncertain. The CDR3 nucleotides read TGTGCCAGCCGGGGAAGCGGGAACTCCTACGAGCAGTACTTC. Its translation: CASRGSGNSYEQYF.